The rows below give T cell receptor beta chains drawn from one sample of a study of cytomegalovirus exposure and HLA in healthy donors. The assay was immunoSEQ multiplex PCR, and TCRdb's table has in-frame clones only and misses some. This sample has around 130,000 clones; 65% to 80% occur once, and the top ten carry under 3%. The sample consisted of PBMCs. The origin of the receptors is a middle-aged woman in good health and CMV-seropositive. Both conserved end residues are part of each CDR3. The D gene is left open where the match is weak. Clone size appears in some rows only: once, few, many, or a class for an expanded clone.

>TRBJ2-3|.|12|TRBV7-2|few
TGTGCCAGCAGCCCCCGGACAGATACGCAGTATTTT
CASSPRTDTQYF
>TRBJ2-5|.|11|TRBV20-1|.
TGCAGTGCCAGGTCCAAAGAGACCCAGTACTTC
CSARSKETQYF
>TRBJ2-1|TRBD1|11|TRBV7-9|few
TGTGCCAGCAGCTTAGGACAGGGGAAGTTCTTC
CASSLGQGKFF
>TRBJ2-1|TRBD2|15|TRBV5-1|.
TGCGCCAGCAGCCGGACTAGCGGGGTGTACAATGAGCAGTTCTTC
CASSRTSGVYNEQFF
>TRBJ2-7|TRBD1|15|TRBV28|.
TGTGCCAGCAGCGTGCCCGGGACAGCCTCCTACGAGCAGTACTTC
CASSVPGTASYEQYF
>TRBJ2-1|TRBD2|16|TRBV6-6|few
TGTGCCAGCAGTTACTCGGATAGCGGGGTCTACAATGAGCAGTTCTTC
CASSYSDSGVYNEQFF
>TRBJ2-7|TRBD1|15|TRBV19|.
TGTGCCACTAGGCCCGGGACAGGGGGCATTAACGAGCAGTACTTC
CATRPGTGGINEQYF
>TRBJ1-2|.|15|TRBV14|.
TGTGCCAGCAGCCAAGATATAGCCGTGGGTTTTGGCTACACCTTC
CASSQDIAVGFGYTF
>TRBJ2-7|TRBD2|16|TRBV11-2|.
TGTGCCAGCAGCGAGTGGGGACTAGTATCAGAATACGAGCAGTACTTC
CASSEWGLVSEYEQYF
>TRBJ1-2|TRBD1|16|TRBV15|.
TGTGCCACCAGCAGAGGTGGGGGACAGCAGAGATGGGGCTACACCTTC
CATSRGGGQQRWGYTF
>TRBJ1-2|.|15|TRBV7-6|.
TGTGCCAGCAGCTTATCCGGAGATTCGAACTATGGCTACACCTTC
CASSLSGDSNYGYTF
>TRBJ2-7|.|14|TRBV18|.
TGTGCCAGCTCACCCTATGACAGTTCCTACGAGCAGTACTTC
CASSPYDSSYEQYF
>TRBJ1-4|.|15|TRBV9|.
TGTGCCAGCAGCGTAGGTGGGGGGGGGAATGAAAAACTGTTTTTT
CASSVGGGGNEKLFF
>TRBJ2-3|TRBD1|14|TRBV7-9|.
TGTGCCAGCAGCATAGGGACAGCAGGGGATACGCAGTATTTT
CASSIGTAGDTQYF
>TRBJ2-7|.|15|TRBV11-3|.
TGTGCCAGCAGCCCAGCGGCAGTTGTTTCGGACGAGCAGTACTTC
CASSPAAVVSDEQYF
>TRBJ1-2|TRBD1|16|TRBV10-3|.
TGTGCCATCAGTGAGTCCGTGGGACAGCTCCGCTATGGCTACACCTTC
CAISESVGQLRYGYTF
>TRBJ1-4|.|14|TRBV7-2|.
TGTGCCAGCAGCTTAGGAGGAGGTGGTGAAAAACTGTTTTTT
CASSLGGGGEKLFF
>TRBJ1-1|.|14|TRBV5-1|.
TGCGCCAGCAGCTCAAGGACAGTGACCGCTGAAGCTTTCTTT
CASSSRTVTAEAFF
>TRBJ2-6|TRBD1|16|TRBV4-3|.
TGCGCCAGCAGCCCCGGACAGGGCACTGGGGCCAACGTCCTGACTTTC
CASSPGQGTGANVLTF
>TRBJ1-2|.|16|TRBV27|.
TGTGCCAGCCGACGGGACAAGTTAACGACTAACTATGGCTACACCTTC
CASRRDKLTTNYGYTF
>TRBJ2-1|TRBD1|19|TRBV7-9|few
TGTGCCAGCAGCTTAGCGACTCGGGACAGGGGGAGCTCCTACAATGAGCAGTTCTTC
CASSLATRDRGSSYNEQFF
>TRBJ1-1|.|13|TRBV7-8|.
TGTGCCAGCAGCTTAGATACAGGAACTGAAGCTTTCTTT
CASSLDTGTEAFF
>TRBJ2-5|TRBD1|16|TRBV27|.
TGTGCCAGCAGTTTTCTTCAGGGGGCTGCTAGGGAGACCCAGTACTTC
CASSFLQGAARETQYF
>TRBJ1-2|.|13|TRBV2|.
TGTGCAACCGACAGGAGATCTAACTATGGCTACACCTTC
CATDRRSNYGYTF
>TRBJ2-1|TRBD2|15|TRBV9|.
TGTGCCAGCAGCACTAGCGGAGACCACTACAATGAGCAGTTCTTC
CASSTSGDHYNEQFF
>TRBJ1-4|.|16|TRBV7-9|.
TGTGCCAGCAGCTTAGTGGTATCGCAGGGTGGTGAAAAACTGTTTTTT
CASSLVVSQGGEKLFF
>TRBJ1-5|.|14|TRBV7-8|.
TGTGCCAGCAGCTTCAGGGGCCCAAATCAGCCCCAGCATTTT
CASSFRGPNQPQHF
>TRBJ2-2|.|15|TRBV6-5|.
TGTGCCAGCAGTCGACTAGTCGCGAACACCGGGGAGCTGTTTTTT
CASSRLVANTGELFF
>TRBJ2-7|.|15|TRBV5-8|.
TGTGCCAGCAGCGACTACGGACAGTATTTTTACGAGCAGTACTTC
CASSDYGQYFYEQYF
>TRBJ2-1|TRBD2|17|TRBV9|.
TGTGCCAGCAGCACACCCCCCGGGGGGGACCTATACAATGAGCAGTTCTTC
CASSTPPGGDLYNEQFF
>TRBJ1-6|.|16|TRBV5-1|.
TGCGCCAGCAGCCCCGGCCAGGCGACCTATAATTCACCCCTCCACTTT
CASSPGQATYNSPLHF
>TRBJ2-2|TRBD1|13|TRBV5-6|.
TGTGCCAGCAGCTGGGACAGGGGATTGGAGCTGTTTTTT
CASSWDRGLELFF
>TRBJ2-7|.|15|TRBV25-1|.
TGTGCCAGCAGTGATCTCGGTGGGGCCTCCTACGAGCAGTACTTC
CASSDLGGASYEQYF
>TRBJ1-4|TRBD1|14|TRBV7-2|.
TGTGCCAGCAGCGGAGGGACAGGGTATGAAAAACTGTTTTTT
CASSGGTGYEKLFF
>TRBJ1-1|TRBD1|15|TRBV11-1|.
TGTGCCAGCGGACGGACAGGGATAATGAACACTGAAGCTTTCTTT
CASGRTGIMNTEAFF
>TRBJ1-2|TRBD1|14|TRBV7-8|.
TGTGCCAGCAGCTTAGGCGACAGGGCAGGCGGCTACACCTTC
CASSLGDRAGGYTF
>TRBJ1-5|TRBD1|18|TRBV19|.
TGTGCCAGTAGTATCCAGACCGGGACAGGGTTTAGCAATCAGCCCCAGCATTTT
CASSIQTGTGFSNQPQHF
>TRBJ1-4|.|14|TRBV4-1|few
TGCGCCAGCAGACTGACGGGAGTTAATGAAAAACTGTTTTTT
CASRLTGVNEKLFF
>TRBJ2-1|TRBD2|14|TRBV28|few
TGTGCCAGCAGTTTTAGCGGGAGCGGGAATGAGCAGTTCTTC
CASSFSGSGNEQFF
>TRBJ2-1|TRBD2|22|TRBV4-1|.
TGCGCCAGCAGCCAAGAGAGAACTAGCGGGAGCTCTTTTCCCCAGAAATACAATGAGCAGTTCTTC
CASSQERTSGSSFPQKYNEQFF
>TRBJ1-1|.|11|TRBV29-1|.
TGCAGCTCTGGGGGGGCATCTGAAGCTTTCTTT
CSSGGASEAFF
>TRBJ2-7|TRBD2|15|TRBV27|.
TGTGCCAGCAGTTCCGGACTAGCGGGAGTCCACGAGCAGTACTTC
CASSSGLAGVHEQYF
>TRBJ1-1|.|13|TRBV14|.
TGTGCCAGCAGCCAAGGCTCCAGTGACAGAGCTTTCTTT
CASSQGSSDRAFF
>TRBJ2-1|TRBD2|15|TRBV5-1|.
TGCGCCAGCAGGACTAGCGGGAGCGGGTACAATGAGCAGTTCTTC
CASRTSGSGYNEQFF
>TRBJ1-1|.|16|TRBV28|.
TGTGCCAGCAGTTTAGCGGGGGACAAAATGAACACTGAAGCTTTCTTT
CASSLAGDKMNTEAFF
>TRBJ1-2|.|15|TRBV6-5|.
TGTGCCAGCTCCATCCGCCAAACTACTAACTATGGCTACACCTTC
CASSIRQTTNYGYTF
>TRBJ2-7|.|13|TRBV30|.
TGTGCCTGGAGTGGACGGGACTCCTACGAGCAGTACTTC
CAWSGRDSYEQYF
>TRBJ1-2|TRBD1|16|TRBV6-5|.
TGTGCCAGCAGTTATCCGACAAGACAGGGCCGCCTTGGCTACACCTTC
CASSYPTRQGRLGYTF
>TRBJ1-2|TRBD1|12|TRBV28|once
TGTGCCAGCCGGACAGGACTCTATGGCTACACCTTC
CASRTGLYGYTF
>TRBJ2-7|.|14|TRBV30|.
TGTGCCTGGAGTGTAGGCAGGGAGGTCTACGAGCAGTACTTC
CAWSVGREVYEQYF
>TRBJ2-7|TRBD2|16|TRBV5-4|few
TGTGCCAGCAGCTTGAGAGGACTAGCGGGAGCCTACGAGCAGTACTTC
CASSLRGLAGAYEQYF
>TRBJ1-5|.|13|TRBV30|.
TGTGCCTGGAGAAGGGGGAGCAATCAGCCCCAGCATTTT
CAWRRGSNQPQHF
>TRBJ1-1|.|15|TRBV5-4|.
TGTGCCAGCAGCCCTCCGCGGGCACCGAACACTGAAGCTTTCTTT
CASSPPRAPNTEAFF
>TRBJ2-7|.|14|TRBV10-2|.
TGCGCCAGCAGTGAGTCTGTAAGGGGCGGTACGCAGTACTTC
CASSESVRGGTQYF
>TRBJ1-5|.|14|TRBV7-2|.
TGTGCCAGCAGCCTAGACAGTTACAATCAGCCCCAGCATTTT
CASSLDSYNQPQHF
>TRBJ1-5|.|18|TRBV5-6|few
TGTGCCAGCAGCTATAGGACAGCCAAAGGCTGGGGCAATCAGCCCCAGCATTTT
CASSYRTAKGWGNQPQHF
>TRBJ1-2|.|13|TRBV7-9|.
TGTGCCAGCAGCCTTGGCAGGGTGTATGGCTACACCTTC
CASSLGRVYGYTF
>TRBJ1-2|.|13|TRBV30|.
TGTGCCTGGAGTGGAGGCCAGAACTATGGCTACACCTTC
CAWSGGQNYGYTF